Detailed here is one TCR beta chain. This clonotype was seen only a few times. Its target antigen remains unknown. Base qualities are missing; no much larger clone stands one base away. This sample is part of a study of T-cell reconstitution after alpha-beta-depleted transplantation in children (dated by TCRdb to 2016 to 2018). For the wider study: Using TCR repertoire profiling, the study followed T-cell immune reconstitution in a quantitative way in children after TCRalphabeta/CD19-depleted allogeneic hematopoietic cell transplantation.

A distance of 14 bases separates the germline ends of V and J, which lose 0 bases and 7 bases respectively. As encoded in the germline V gene, CDR1 is SGDLS while CDR2 is YYNGEE. The CDR3 holds 15 amino acids from the cysteine to the phenylalanine. Only the CDR3 region is kept as DNA, spanning 45 bases read in frame from base 1. Library creation used PCR. The instrument was an Illumina HiSeq 2500. TCR libraries were prepared with molecular barcoding, using unique molecular identifiers to normalize TCRbeta repertoire quantification. TCRdb redid the processing of the public reads, applying fastp at Q25 and MiXCR, and retained in-frame beta chains. Each CDR3 protein appears once, grouped with its most common genes and DNA. The sample table lists about 500,000 distinct CDR3 sequences, approximately 10% of them with a count of one. The top ten constitute around 15% of the sample. Study-wide findings and limitations: The high TCRbeta diversity at day 60 in some patients was ascribed to recipient T cells and intrathymic progenitors that had survived conditioning. The frequencies of hyperexpanded clones fell over the following months, and after one year, T-cell counts and TCRbeta diversity were mostly attributed to newly produced T cells. The apparently early recovery of alphabetaT-cell counts about two months after transplant reportedly depended on only several hundred rapidly expanded clones that came from non-depleted graft cells.

This specimen's treatment or condition label, per the study, means: allogeneic hematopoietic cell transplantation with graft depleted of TCRalphabeta T cells and CD19 B cells. Transplant recipients were children who received TCRalphabeta/CD19-depleted allogeneic hematopoietic cell grafts. The material sequenced was PBMCs, mostly from graft donor cells, taken 180 days after TCRalphabeta/CD19-depleted stem cell transplant. The chain uses TRBV9 and TRBJ2-1; the D gene cannot be resolved reliably. The sequence was collected from a female patient between 2 and 10 years old who had a stem cell transplant for aplastic anemia, so the T cells may come from the graft donor. DNA sequence: TGTGCCAGCAGCGTAGATGTCTCCAAGGGTAATGAGCAGTTCTTC. This encodes CASSVDVSKGNEQFF.